What follows are 22 T cell receptor beta chains derived from one specimen sequenced in a study of cytomegalovirus exposure and HLA in healthy donors. The PCR had 60 Vbeta and 13 Jbeta primers. Produced via immunoSEQ multiplex PCR; TCRdb's table is partial and in-frame only. Of about 110,000 clones listed, more than 60% are singletons. Sequenced input: PBMCs. The source is a man in his sixties in good health and CMV-seronegative.

The genes are TRBV4-3 and TRBJ2-5; D is ambiguous. From germline, CDR1 is LGHNA and CDR2 YSLEER. Trimming removed 1 base at V and 9 bases at J, with 9 bases between. The CDR3 has 12 amino acids. This CDR3 reads CASSQGESPQYF. The DNA for the CDR3 is TGCGCCAGCAGCCAAGGCGAGAGCCCCCAGTACTTC.

This sequence joins TRBV18 and TRBJ1-2, with D possibly matching TRBD1 (5 bases). CDR3 size: 16 residues. Germline V gene lookup returns CDR1 KGHSH and CDR2 LQKENI. The ends were cut back, 2 bases at V and 3 bases at J, with 16 bases in the middle. CDR3 DNA sequence: TGTGCCAGCTCACCATATCCAGGGTTTAGAGACTATGGCTACACCTTC. Protein: CASSPYPGFRDYGYTF.

This chain links TRBV30 with TRBJ2-7, with TRBD1 identical over 10 bases. Germline V gene lookup returns CDR1 GTSNPN and CDR2 SVGIG (reference sequence). This CDR3 is built from 17 residues. V trimming: 0 bases; J trimming: 4 bases; junction bases outside the gene matches: 12. DNA of the CDR3: TGTGCCTGGAGTGTACGAGACAGGGGGCTTCCGGAGTACGAGCAGTACTTC. It codes for CAWSVRDRGLPEYEQYF.

The CDR3 region has the DNA TGTGCCAGCGGAAAAGGGGAGGGGACTGAAGCTTTCTTT. Residues: CASGKGEGTEAFF. The chain uses TRBV2 and TRBJ1-1, with D maybe TRBD1 (5 bases). The CDR3 covers 13 residues. CDR1 is SNHLY, CDR2 FYNNEI, per germline. V was pared by 8 bases and J by 5 bases, with 15 bases between.

The chain employs TRBV19 and TRBJ1-5, with D possibly matching TRBD1 (5 bases). Germline lookup yields CDR1 LNHDA and CDR2 SQIVND (reference sequence). Trimming left V 1 base short and J 3 bases short, with 10 bases between. The CDR3 runs to 15 residues. This CDR3 reads CASSIVRGINQPQHF. CDR3 coding DNA: TGTGCCAGTAGTATAGTTCGGGGGATCAATCAGCCCCAGCATTTT.

The V gene is TRBV7-6, the J gene TRBJ2-7; 8 positions agree with TRBD1. The V segment lost 2 bases and the J segment 4 bases; nucleotides outside the gene matches: 7. The CDR3 is 15 residues long. Looked up from germline, CDR1 is SGHVS and CDR2 is FNYEAQ. The CDR3 protein is CASSLRTDRVYEQYF. DNA of the CDR3: TGTGCCAGCAGCTTACGGACGGACAGGGTTTACGAGCAGTACTTC.

V usage is TRBV6-4 and J usage is TRBJ1-1; D possibly corresponds to TRBD1 (5 bases). The CDR3 runs 15 residues. The V end lost 6 bases, the J end lost 1 base, and 15 bases lay between the germline ends. Germline values: CDR1 MRHNA, CDR2 SNTAGT. This CDR3 is CASSPPGLGNTEAFF. As DNA, the CDR3 is TGTGCCAGCAGCCCCCCGGGACTGGGGAACACTGAAGCTTTCTTT.

The gene calls are TRBV30 and TRBJ1-5; no reliable D call. Germline loops: CDR1 GTSNPN, CDR2 SVGIG (reference sequence). The V end was cut by 0 bases, the J end by 12 bases, with 18 bases between. CDR3 size: 14 residues. The CDR3 loop reads CAWSVTGSPRLQHF. The DNA of the CDR3 is TGTGCCTGGAGTGTAACCGGGTCCCCTAGGCTCCAGCATTTT.

This clone was seen a single time. This chain links TRBV9 with TRBJ2-5, with TRBD2 identical over 10 bases. From germline, CDR1 is SGDLS and CDR2 YYNGEE. The junction had 7 bases not matched to a gene; V was cut back by 0 bases and J by 2 bases. CDR3 length: 17 amino acids. CDR3 sequence reads: CASSVGGSGGAQETQYF. CDR3 in DNA: TGTGCCAGCAGCGTAGGGGGGAGCGGGGGGGCACAAGAGACCCAGTACTTC.

Note on this clone: Distinct nucleotide sequences in the sample also encode this CDR3. The chain recombines TRBV5-1 with TRBJ2-1; 8 bases map to TRBD1. The CDR3 is 15 amino acids. CDR1 SGHRS and CDR2 YFSETQ come from the germline V gene. V shed 0 bases, J shed 4 bases, and the junction held 3 bases outside the gene matches. CDR3 sequence: CASSLEDRAYNEQFF. CDR3 nucleotides: TGCGCCAGCAGCTTGGAGGACAGGGCATACAATGAGCAGTTCTTC.

In its sample, this clone was seen a few times. The chain joins TRBV25-1 to TRBJ2-1, with 8 bases lining up with TRBD1. The V gene end was trimmed by 8 bases and the J gene end by 0 bases; junction bases not matched to a gene: 0. The CDR3 totals 13 residues. CDR1 and CDR2 from the germline V gene are MGHDK and SYGVNS. CDR3 region: CASQGASYNEQFF. CDR3 DNA sequence: TGTGCCAGCCAGGGGGCCTCCTACAATGAGCAGTTCTTC.

The gene calls are TRBV6-5 and TRBJ2-2; 10 nucleotides agree with TRBD2. V shed 2 bases and J 4 bases; nucleotides not matched to a gene: 4. Germline V gives CDR1 MNHEY, CDR2 SVGAGI. The CDR3 sequence is 16 residues long. As DNA, the CDR3 is TGTGCCAGCAGTTACAGCGGGGGGGCCGGCACCGGGGAGCTGTTTTTT. Translating it yields CASSYSGGAGTGELFF.

This chain joins TRBV7-2 and TRBJ1-5; 9 bases line up with TRBD1. Looked up from germline, CDR1 is SGHTA and CDR2 is FQGNSA. The CDR3 is 14 amino acids. Trimming cost V 5 bases and J 5 bases; bases outside gene matches: 4. The CDR3 reads CASSGRTGDQPQHF. The DNA of the CDR3 is TGTGCCAGCAGCGGGCGGACAGGGGATCAGCCCCAGCATTTT.

This chain uses TRBV9 with TRBJ2-3; D possibly corresponds to TRBD1 (5 bases). The CDR3 consists of 14 residues. Germline CDR1 reads SGDLS; CDR2 reads YYNGEE. V lost 3 bases, J lost 1 base, and 9 bases lay in between. CDR3 sequence (DNA): TGTGCCAGCAGCGCCGACAGTCGCACAGATACGCAGTATTTT. It translates to CASSADSRTDTQYF.

This clone came up a few times. This rearrangement joins TRBV11-2 to TRBJ1-5; D is perhaps TRBD1 (5 bases). The germline V and J ends were trimmed by 0 bases and 4 bases, with 10 bases remaining between them. The CDR3 sequence is 15 residues long. Germline values: CDR1 SGHAT, CDR2 FQNNGV. CDR3 in amino acids: CASSLDRSGNQPQHF. CDR3 DNA sequence: TGTGCCAGCAGCTTAGATCGGTCAGGGAATCAGCCCCAGCATTTT.

The rearrangement joins TRBV5-8 to TRBJ2-5; 10 bases match TRBD2. Trimming removed 4 bases from V and 2 bases from J; junction bases left unmatched: 2. The CDR3 runs 14 residues. Germline V gene sequence: CDR1 SGHTS, CDR2 YDEGEE. In DNA form, the CDR3 reads TGTGCCAGCAGCCTACTAGCGGGGCAAGAGACCCAGTACTTC. Translating it yields CASSLLAGQETQYF.

V usage is TRBV9 and J usage is TRBJ1-4; the D is unclear. V lost 3 bases and J 3 bases, leaving 6 bases between the germline ends. This CDR3 comprises 13 residues. CDR1 and CDR2 (germline): SGDLS, YYNGEE. The CDR3 spells CASSGPSNEKLFF. The CDR3 region has the DNA TGTGCCAGCAGCGGGCCCTCTAATGAAAAACTGTTTTTT. The whole variable domain, filled in from reference TRBV9 and TRBJ1-4, reads DSGVTQTPKHLITATGQRVTLRCSPRSGDLSVYWYQQSLDQGLQFLIQYYNGEERAKGNILERFSAQQFPDLHSELNLSSLELGDSALYFCASSGPSNEKLFFGSGTQLSVL.

The chain couples TRBV13 to TRBJ1-6, with 9 bases matching TRBD1. Germline CDR1 reads PRHDT; CDR2 reads FYEKMQ (reference sequence). With V trimmed by 5 bases and J by 9 bases, 8 bases remained unmatched. The length of the CDR3 is 15 residues. CDR3 nucleotide sequence: TGTGCCAGCAGCACCAGGGACAGGGTAGGTTCACCCCTCCACTTT. It specifies CASSTRDRVGSPLHF.

Remarks on this clone: Other DNA variants within this sample encode the same CDR3. The rearrangement uses TRBV30 and TRBJ1-4, with D possibly TRBD1 on 5 matching bases. The germline V gene encodes CDR1 GTSNPN and CDR2 SVGIG (reference sequence). Between the trimmed V and J ends, which lost 4 bases and 0 bases, there was a span of 6 bases. The CDR3 consists of 13 residues. The CDR3 is CAWTGATNEKLFF. CDR3 DNA sequence: TGTGCCTGGACGGGGGCAACTAATGAAAAACTGTTTTTT. The entire variable domain, with the rest obtained from reference TRBV30 and TRBJ1-4, is as follows: SQTIHQWPATLVQPVGSPLSLECTVEGTSNPNLYWYRQAAGRGLQLLFYSVGIGQISSEVPQNLSASRPQDRQFILSSKKLLLSDSGFYLCAWTGATNEKLFFGSGTQLSVL.

V gene TRBV27 combines with J gene TRBJ1-1; 11 nucleotides agree with TRBD1. With V trimmed by 5 bases and J by 0 bases, 5 bases remained unmatched. Germline CDR1 reads MNHEY; CDR2 reads SMNVEV (reference sequence). The CDR3 has 16 residues. CDR3 amino acids: CASSRDRGILNTEAFF. The CDR3 DNA follows: TGTGCCAGCAGTCGGGACAGGGGGATTCTGAACACTGAAGCTTTCTTT.

This rearrangement joins TRBV30 to TRBJ2-7; 9 bases align to TRBD2. The CDR3 is made up of 14 amino acids. V lost 5 bases and J lost 4; bases outside the gene matches: 9. The germline gives CDR1 GTSNPN, CDR2 SVGIG (reference sequence). As DNA, the CDR3 is TGTGCCTGGGGTTTAGCGGGGGCCCAATACGAGCAGTACTTC. Residues: CAWGLAGAQYEQYF.

This sequence joins TRBV11-3 and TRBJ1-1; 7 nucleotides align to TRBD1. Germline CDR1 reads SGHNT; CDR2 reads YENEEA. This CDR3 has 16 residues. J lost 2 bases, V lost 3 bases, and 9 bases had no gene match. The CDR3 nucleotides read TGTGCCAGCAGCTTTCGAGACAGGGTACTCAACACTGAAGCTTTCTTT. This gives the protein CASSFRDRVLNTEAFF.